Sequencing of this TCR beta chain was carried out in a study of CD8+ T cells in alopecia areata. Study-level information: Treated patients were dosed with oral tofacitinib, taking 5 to 10 mg twice daily.

Sequencing relied on a cDNA template that was reverse transcribed from extracted RNA. Data came from immunoSEQ multiplex PCR; TCRdb stores just in-frame clones and leaves some out. The repertoire includes 200,000 to 250,000 clones, around 65% of them detected once, and over 1% sits in the top ten. This clone was observed a handful of times. Its cognate antigen is unknown. Treatment given: oral pan-JAK inhibitor, 5-10 mg twice daily. Findings and limits, study-wide: TCR sharing across patients was less clear than in mice, possibly HLA-related. An increase in clonality over normal scalp was evident in lesional scalp, especially alopecia totalis/universalis.

The receptor comes from a human donor with alopecia areata. The specimen comprised CD4+ T cells sorted from blood, sampled at week 44, from a patient treated with tofacitinib.

CDR3 region: CASSQALRSEEQFF. CDR3 DNA sequence: TGCGCCAGCAGCCAAGCCCTGAGGTCTGAGGAGCAGTTCTTC. The chain has TRBV4-3 and TRBJ2-1, with D hard to call. The CDR3 sequence is 14 residues long. V lost 1 base to trimming and J lost 10 bases, with 14 bases between them. In germline, CDR1 is LGHNA, CDR2 YSLEER.